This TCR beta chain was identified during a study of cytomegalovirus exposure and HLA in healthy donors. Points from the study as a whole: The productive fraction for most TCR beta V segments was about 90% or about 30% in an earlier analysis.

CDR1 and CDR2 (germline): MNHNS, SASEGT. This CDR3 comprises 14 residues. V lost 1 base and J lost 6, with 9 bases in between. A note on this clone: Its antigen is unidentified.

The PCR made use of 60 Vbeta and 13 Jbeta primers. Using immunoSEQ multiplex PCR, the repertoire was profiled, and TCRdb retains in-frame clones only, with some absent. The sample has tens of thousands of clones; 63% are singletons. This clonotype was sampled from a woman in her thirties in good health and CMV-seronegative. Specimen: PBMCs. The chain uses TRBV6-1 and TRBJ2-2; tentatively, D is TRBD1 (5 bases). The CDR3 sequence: CASSEEKGSGELFF. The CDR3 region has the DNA TGTGCCAGCAGTGAAGAGAAGGGGTCCGGGGAGCTGTTTTTT.